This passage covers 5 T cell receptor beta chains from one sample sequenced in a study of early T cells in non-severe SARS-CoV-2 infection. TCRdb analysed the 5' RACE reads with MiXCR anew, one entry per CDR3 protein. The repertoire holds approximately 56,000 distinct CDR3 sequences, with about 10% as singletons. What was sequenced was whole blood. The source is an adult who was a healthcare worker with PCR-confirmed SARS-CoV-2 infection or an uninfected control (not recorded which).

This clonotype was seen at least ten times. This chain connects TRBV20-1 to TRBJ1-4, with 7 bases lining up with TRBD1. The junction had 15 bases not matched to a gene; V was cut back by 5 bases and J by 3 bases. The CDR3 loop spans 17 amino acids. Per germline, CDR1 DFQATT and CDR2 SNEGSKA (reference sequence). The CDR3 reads CSASGTAYGVANEKLFF. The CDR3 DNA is TGCAGTGCTTCCGGGACAGCCTACGGGGTCGCTAATGAAAAACTGTTTTTT.

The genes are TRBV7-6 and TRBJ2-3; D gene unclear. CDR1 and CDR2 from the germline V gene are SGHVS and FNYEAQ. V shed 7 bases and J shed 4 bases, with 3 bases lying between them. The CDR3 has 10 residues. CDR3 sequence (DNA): TGTGCCAGCACAGCAGATACGCAGTATTTT. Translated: CASTADTQYF.

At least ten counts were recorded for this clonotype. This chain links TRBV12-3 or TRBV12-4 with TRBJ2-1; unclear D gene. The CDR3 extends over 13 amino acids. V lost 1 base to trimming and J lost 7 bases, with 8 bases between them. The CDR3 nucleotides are TGTGCCAGCAGTTTAGACCGGCGGAATGAGCAGTTCTTC. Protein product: CASSLDRRNEQFF.

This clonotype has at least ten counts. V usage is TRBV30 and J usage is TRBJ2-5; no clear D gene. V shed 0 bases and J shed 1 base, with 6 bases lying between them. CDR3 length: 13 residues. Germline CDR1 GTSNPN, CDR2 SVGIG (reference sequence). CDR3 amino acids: CAWSVNSQETQYF. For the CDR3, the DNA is TGTGCCTGGAGTGTAAACAGCCAAGAGACCCAGTACTTC.

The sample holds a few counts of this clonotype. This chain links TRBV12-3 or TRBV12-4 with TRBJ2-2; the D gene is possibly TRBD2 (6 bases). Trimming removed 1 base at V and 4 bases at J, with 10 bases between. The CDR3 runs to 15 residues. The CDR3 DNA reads TGTGCCAGCAGTTTAGGCGGGACGATCACCGGGGAGCTGTTTTTT. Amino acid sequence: CASSLGGTITGELFF.